The 31 T cell receptor beta chains below all came from one sample that was sequenced in a study of identical twins. TCRdb analysed the 5' RACE reads with MiXCR anew, one entry per CDR3 protein. This sample has 500,000 to 600,000 distinct CDR3 sequences, with under 25% found just once. These same data were also listed under a study on T cells expressing NK-cell markers.

The sample consisted of CD4+ T cells sorted from blood. These receptors all stem from a woman younger than 30 in good health.

This rearrangement joins TRBV29-1 to TRBJ1-2; D remains ambiguous. V shed 7 bases and J shed 4 bases, with 16 bases lying between them. The germline gives CDR1 SQVTM, CDR2 ANQGSEA. CDR3 length: 13 residues. CDR3 coding DNA: TGCAGCGCCGACCCCGGACGAGGCTATGGCTACACCTTC. Residues: CSADPGRGYGYTF.

The genes are TRBV20-1 and TRBJ2-7; D is unresolved. The V gene's germline CDR1 is DFQATT and CDR2 SNEGSKA (reference sequence). The length of the CDR3 is 11 residues. Deletions cut 3 bases from V and 2 bases from J, with 5 bases between. In nucleotides, the CDR3 is TGCAGTGCTAGGTCGGCCTACGAGCAGTACTTC. Translating it yields CSARSAYEQYF.

The rearrangement uses TRBV5-5 and TRBJ1-5, with 9 bases matching TRBD1. Per the germline V gene, CDR1 is SGHKS and CDR2 is YYEKEE (reference sequence). The CDR3 loop spans 15 amino acids. Trimming cost V 2 bases and J 4 bases; bases outside gene matches: 4. The CDR3 is CASSLTGGLNQPQHF. DNA of the CDR3: TGTGCCAGCAGCTTAACAGGGGGCCTAAATCAGCCCCAGCATTTT.

The chain carries TRBV27 and TRBJ2-2; 7 bases match TRBD1. The CDR3 length is 15 residues. Germline trimming cut 6 bases from V and 2 bases from J; bases unmatched to any gene: 6. The germline CDR1 and CDR2 sequences are MNHEY and SMNVEV (reference sequence). DNA for the CDR3: TGTGCCAGCAGGGGGGACAGACCTAACACCGGGGAGCTGTTTTTT. This translates into CASRGDRPNTGELFF.

This chain connects TRBV4-2 to TRBJ1-6, with D uncertain. CDR1 is LGHNA and CDR2 is YNFKEQ in the germline V gene. Trimming pared 3 bases from V and 0 bases from J, leaving 12 bases between. This CDR3 region has 17 residues. The CDR3 reads CASSHPQASSYNSPLHF. DNA of the CDR3: TGTGCCAGCAGCCATCCCCAGGCCAGCTCCTATAATTCACCCCTCCACTTT.

This clonotype was seen only a few times. V gene TRBV6-1 combines with J gene TRBJ2-1; 7 bases are shared with TRBD1. The V and J ends lost 7 bases and 4 bases, in that order; junction bases with no gene match: 16. The CDR3 runs 17 residues. Germline V lookup: CDR1 MNHNS, CDR2 SASEGT. CDR3 nucleotides: TGTGCCAGCAACCGGGGACAGTCCCGACCTTTTTACAATGAGCAGTTCTTC. This sequence encodes CASNRGQSRPFYNEQFF.

The chain employs TRBV5-1 and TRBJ2-1; either TRBD1 or TRBD2 may supply D (5 bases each). This CDR3 has 14 residues. Trimming cost V 3 bases and J 8 bases, with 15 bases left between them. In germline, CDR1 is SGHRS, CDR2 YFSETQ. The CDR3 coding sequence is TGCGCCAGCAGCTCCCGGGACCCTGGGGATGAGCAGTTCTTC. Protein sequence: CASSSRDPGDEQFF. Filled out from reference TRBV5-1 and TRBJ2-1, the complete variable domain reads KAGVTQTPRYLIKTRGQQVTLSCSPISGHRSVSWYQQTPGQGLQFLFEYFSETQRNKGNFPGRFSGRQFSNSRSEMNVSTLELGDSALYLCASSSRDPGDEQFFGPGTRLTVL.

This clonotype came up a few times. V gene TRBV5-1 combines with J gene TRBJ2-1, with no clear D. This CDR3 is built from 15 residues. Trimming took off 1 base at V and 0 bases at J, with 8 bases between the two ends. Per germline, CDR1 SGHRS and CDR2 YFSETQ. CDR3 DNA: TGCGCCAGCAGCTTGACGATAGGCTCCTACAATGAGCAGTTCTTC. It translates to CASSLTIGSYNEQFF.

This clonotype was recorded at least ten times. J is TRBJ1-2 and V is TRBV7-6; D may be TRBD1 (5 bases). Trimming removed 3 bases at V and 6 bases at J, with 11 bases between. Germline V gene lookup returns CDR1 SGHVS and CDR2 FNYEAQ. The CDR3 extends over 13 amino acids. This CDR3 is CASSLSGRDGYTF. The DNA for the CDR3 is TGTGCCAGCAGCTTGTCAGGGCGGGATGGCTACACCTTC.

This chain joins TRBV7-2 and TRBJ1-1, with D possibly matching TRBD1 (6 bases). V lost 3 bases, J lost 3 bases, and 11 bases lay in between. The germline CDR1 and CDR2 sequences are SGHTA and FQGNSA. The length of the CDR3 is 14 residues. DNA of the CDR3: TGTGCCAGCAGCTTTTGGGAGGGGGACACTGAAGCTTTCTTT. Protein product: CASSFWEGDTEAFF.

This clonotype was observed a handful of times. The V call is TRBV12-3 or TRBV12-4, the J call TRBJ2-7, with D possibly matching TRBD2 (5 bases). This CDR3 has 13 amino acids. V was clipped by 8 bases and J by 4 bases, with 15 bases between them. The CDR3 here is CASGSNSGYEQYF. Written as DNA, the CDR3 is TGTGCCAGCGGGTCCAATTCGGGATACGAGCAGTACTTC.

This clonotype was detected a few times. The chain links TRBV7-2 to TRBJ1-3; a weak D match, TRBD1 (6 bases). The CDR3 is 17 residues long. Germline CDR1 SGHTA, CDR2 FQGNSA. Between the trimmed V and J ends, which lost 4 bases and 0 bases, there was a span of 16 bases. The DNA for the CDR3 is TGTGCCAGCAGCTCCAGAGCTTACAGGGACTCTGGAAACACCATATATTTT. Translated, it gives CASSSRAYRDSGNTIYF.

CDR3 residues: CASSFRGVRGYTF. CDR3 nucleotides: TGTGCCAGCAGTTTCCGCGGGGTGAGGGGCTACACCTTC. This chain joins TRBV27 and TRBJ1-2; D gene uncertain. Per the germline V gene, CDR1 is MNHEY and CDR2 is SMNVEV (reference sequence). Trimming stripped 3 bases from V and 8 bases from J, with 13 bases between. The CDR3 sequence is 13 residues long.

This clonotype has just a few counts. The gene calls are TRBV12-3 or TRBV12-4 and TRBJ1-1; no clear D gene. The V end was cut by 2 bases, the J end by 6 bases, with 7 bases between. This CDR3 region has 12 residues. The DNA of the CDR3 is TGTGCCAGCAGTTTAAAACCCTCTGAAGCTTTCTTT. It is translated as CASSLKPSEAFF.

This clonotype has a handful of counts. V and J are TRBV12-3 or TRBV12-4 and TRBJ2-1; D may correspond to TRBD1 or TRBD2 (7 bases each). Trimming took off 8 bases at V and 10 bases at J, with 15 bases between the two ends. The CDR3 is 12 amino acids. The CDR3 protein is CASGRGPREQFF. The CDR3 DNA reads TGTGCCAGCGGGAGGGGGCCCCGGGAGCAGTTCTTC.

This rearrangement joins TRBV20-1 to TRBJ2-5, with 9 bases fitting TRBD1. Germline assignment: CDR1 DFQATT and CDR2 SNEGSKA (reference sequence). V dropped 6 bases and J dropped 2; count of bases not matched to a gene: 19. This CDR3 comprises 18 residues. The chain's CDR3 is CSARPGQGRGVGQETQYF. The CDR3 region has the DNA TGCAGTGCCCGACCCGGACAGGGGAGGGGAGTTGGGCAAGAGACCCAGTACTTC.

At least ten counts were recorded for this clonotype. V and J are TRBV20-1 and TRBJ1-6, with 7 bases matching TRBD1. The CDR3 covers 16 residues. The V segment lost 0 bases and the J segment 10 bases; nucleotides outside the gene matches: 12. The V gene's germline CDR1 is DFQATT and CDR2 SNEGSKA (reference sequence). CDR3 protein: CSARENRQGQGSPLHF. As DNA, the CDR3 is TGCAGTGCTAGAGAAAACCGACAGGGACAAGGGTCACCCCTCCACTTT.

In its sample, this clonotype was seen a few times. The chain joins TRBV12-3 or TRBV12-4 to TRBJ2-3; D possibly uses TRBD1 or TRBD2 (5 bases each). CDR3 length: 16 residues. Trimming took 5 bases from V and 7 from J, leaving 22 bases between them. CDR3 region: CASSPPRGVRVNTQYF. In nucleotides, the CDR3 is TGTGCCAGCAGTCCTCCCAGAGGGGTTAGGGTAAATACGCAGTATTTT.

This clonotype was seen a few times. V usage is TRBV7-2 and J usage is TRBJ2-2, with TRBD2 matching over 7 bases. Germline loops: CDR1 SGHTA, CDR2 FQGNSA. The CDR3 totals 15 residues. The ends lost 7 bases at V and 0 bases at J; junction bases unmatched: 5. The CDR3 DNA sequence: TGTGCCAGCAACCTGGGGGGGTCGAACACCGGGGAGCTGTTTTTT. Amino acids: CASNLGGSNTGELFF.

This clonotype was detected a few times. This rearrangement joins TRBV12-3 or TRBV12-4 to TRBJ2-2, with 7 bases that match TRBD1. The V gene end was trimmed by 6 bases and the J gene end by 4 bases; junction bases not matched to a gene: 5. This CDR3 comprises 14 residues. The CDR3 loop is CASRDSGGTGELFF. The CDR3 region has the DNA TGTGCCAGCAGAGACTCAGGGGGCACCGGGGAGCTGTTTTTT.

This rearrangement joins TRBV7-2 to TRBJ2-5, with D perhaps matching TRBD1 or TRBD2 (5 bases each). The V gene's germline CDR1 is SGHTA and CDR2 FQGNSA. The germline V and J ends were trimmed by 6 bases and 6 bases, with 14 bases remaining between them. The length of the CDR3 is 13 residues. The CDR3 loop is CASRHRDGQTQYF. The CDR3 DNA is TGTGCCAGCAGACATAGGGACGGCCAGACCCAGTACTTC.

V and J are TRBV10-3 and TRBJ1-2, with D maybe TRBD1 (6 bases). V was clipped by 7 bases and J by 4 bases, with 16 bases between them. CDR1 is ENHRY, CDR2 SYGVKD, per germline. The CDR3 has 14 amino acids. Here the CDR3 DNA reads TGTGCCATCACTCGGGGGGGCTCGAGCTATGGCTACACCTTC. The encoded protein is CAITRGGSSYGYTF.

The chain has TRBV5-1 and TRBJ2-1; 11 bases are a match to TRBD1. Trimming removed 3 bases from V and 4 bases from J; junction bases left unmatched: 9. Per germline, CDR1 SGHRS and CDR2 YFSETQ. The CDR3 length is 17 residues. CDR3 protein: CASSYTSGTGGYNEQFF. The CDR3 nucleotides are TGCGCCAGCAGCTATACCTCCGGGACAGGGGGTTACAATGAGCAGTTCTTC.

This clonotype was detected a few times. CDR3 in amino acids: CASSPLGTGELFF. CDR3 DNA sequence: TGTGCCAGCAGTCCCCTTGGCACCGGGGAGCTGTTTTTT. The genes are TRBV6-1 and TRBJ2-2; D unclear. Per germline, CDR1 MNHNS and CDR2 SASEGT. This CDR3 has 13 amino acids. Trimming pared 5 bases from V and 4 bases from J, leaving 8 bases between.

This rearrangement joins TRBV29-1 to TRBJ2-7; either TRBD1 or TRBD2 may fit D (5 bases each). This CDR3 contains 15 residues. Trimming stripped 4 bases from V and 3 bases from J, with 19 bases between. Per germline, CDR1 SQVTM and CDR2 ANQGSEA. The CDR3 bases are TGCAGCGTTGTGACCGGGAAGGGGAAAGACTACGAGCAGTACTTC. Translation gives CSVVTGKGKDYEQYF.

V gene TRBV15 combines with J gene TRBJ2-7, with 10 bases identical to TRBD2. The CDR3 contains 17 residues. V gave up 0 bases and J gave up 4 bases; unmatched junction bases: 9. Germline-derived CDR1 and CDR2 are LNHNV and YYDKDF (reference sequence). Written as DNA, the CDR3 is TGTGCCACCAGCAGAGATATCCCTAGCGGGAGTAGGTACGAGCAGTACTTC. Protein: CATSRDIPSGSRYEQYF. Supplemented by reference TRBV15 and TRBJ2-7, the full variable domain reads DAMVIQNPRYQVTQFGKPVTLSCSQTLNHNVMYWYQQKSSQAPKLLFHYYDKDFNNEADTPDNFQSRRPNTSFCFLDIRSPGLGDTAMYLCATSRDIPSGSRYEQYFGPGTRLTVT.

This clonotype showed up just a few times. The genes are TRBV30 and TRBJ2-5; 7 nucleotides agree with TRBD1. The V and J ends lost 3 bases and 8 bases, in that order; junction bases with no gene match: 9. The CDR3 loop spans 13 amino acids. Germline CDR1 reads GTSNPN; CDR2 reads SVGIG (reference sequence). The CDR3 DNA sequence: TGTGCCTGGAGCCCCGGGACAGATCGAACCCAGTACTTC. Translation: CAWSPGTDRTQYF. The entire variable domain, with the rest obtained from reference TRBV30 and TRBJ2-5, is as follows: SQTIHQWPATLVQPVGSPLSLECTVEGTSNPNLYWYRQAAGRGLQLLFYSVGIGQISSEVPQNLSASRPQDRQFILSSKKLLLSDSGFYLCAWSPGTDRTQYFGPGTRLLVL.

The CDR3 here is CASSLGIREYSGANVLTF. Here the CDR3 DNA reads TGTGCCAGCAGCTTGGGCATAAGGGAGTACTCTGGGGCCAACGTCCTGACTTTC. The chain is built from TRBV7-2 and TRBJ2-6, with D perhaps TRBD2 (5 bases). There are 18 residues in the CDR3. Per germline, CDR1 SGHTA and CDR2 FQGNSA. The V end was cut by 3 bases, the J end by 0 bases, with 15 bases between.

This clonotype was detected ten times or more. The V call is TRBV15, the J call TRBJ2-7; TRBD1 agrees at 7 bases. From germline, CDR1 is LNHNV and CDR2 YYDKDF (reference sequence). The CDR3 sequence is 12 residues long. The V gene end was trimmed by 6 bases and the J gene end by 9 bases; junction bases not matched to a gene: 8. The DNA for the CDR3 is TGTGCCACCAGTGAACACAGGGGTTTGCAGTACTTC. The encoded protein is CATSEHRGLQYF.

This clonotype was picked up a small number of times. The chain uses TRBV12-3 or TRBV12-4 and TRBJ1-1, with TRBD1 as a possible D gene (5 bases). The CDR3 runs to 13 residues. The V and J ends lost 7 bases and 5 bases respectively, with 14 bases between them. The CDR3 region has the DNA TGTGCCAGCACCCTTGCCCGGGGGACTGAAGCTTTCTTT. This encodes CASTLARGTEAFF.

The chain has TRBV7-9 and TRBJ1-2, with 7 positions matching TRBD1. This CDR3 spans 13 amino acids. With V trimmed by 6 bases and J by 7 bases, 8 bases remained unmatched. CDR1 and CDR2 (germline): SEHNR, FQNEAQ (reference sequence). The CDR3 spells CASSLQGKAGYTF. The CDR3 DNA follows: TGTGCCAGCAGTTTACAGGGGAAGGCTGGCTACACCTTC.